This T cell receptor (beta chain) was recorded in a study of T cell repertoires in cytomegalovirus infection. In its sample, this clonotype was seen a few times. The antigen is undetermined. TCRdb ran MiXCR on the reads and lists one entry per CDR3 protein. Of 900,000 to 950,000 distinct CDR3 sequences listed, approximately 32% are singletons. Germline CDR1 and CDR2: SEHNR and FQNEAQ (reference sequence). The CDR3 spans 16 residues. The germline V and J ends were trimmed by 2 bases and 5 bases, with 19 bases remaining between them. Sequencing used cultured CD8+ T cells from PBMCs, obtained from culture after CMV antigen stimulation. This receptor was identified in a human donor in good health (CMV status not recorded). Some clones in this sample may be carry-over from other donors' samples. The chain couples TRBV7-9 to TRBJ2-7; possible D gene TRBD2, 6 bases. As DNA, the CDR3 is TGTGCCAGCAGCTTACCGGGCGGAGGGCGTAGAGACGAGCAGTACTTC. Translated, it gives CASSLPGGGRRDEQYF.